This TCR beta chain was sequenced for a study of T-cell reconstitution after alpha-beta-depleted transplantation in children. This clonotype was detected only a few times. A library of TCRbeta sequences, prepared with unique molecular identifiers, was generated. TCRdb reprocessed the PCR reads with MiXCR, giving one entry per CDR3 protein. The table lists roughly 790,000 distinct CDR3 sequences, 15% to 20% of them singletons, with approximately 5% in the top ten. V lost 3 bases and J lost 14; bases outside the gene matches: 9. There are 13 residues in the CDR3. Germline V lookup: CDR1 SGHVS, CDR2 FQNEAQ.

The genes are TRBV7-8 and TRBJ2-1; 8 nucleotides line up with TRBD1. The sample was PBMCs, mostly from graft donor cells, taken 360 days after TCRalphabeta/CD19-depleted stem cell transplant. The receptor comes from a male patient aged 10 to 17 who had a stem cell transplant for acute lymphoblastic leukemia, so the T cells may come from the graft donor. The DNA of the CDR3 is TGTGCCAGCAGCTTTCGCCGGACAGGGACCGAGTTCTTC. Its protein is CASSFRRTGTEFF. The complete variable domain, with remaining parts taken from reference TRBV7-8 and TRBJ2-1, reads GAGVSQSPRYKVAKRGQDVALRCDPISGHVSLFWYQQALGQGPEFLTYFQNEAQLDKSGLPSDRFFAERPEGSVSTLKIQRTQQEDSAVYLCASSFRRTGTEFFGPGTRLTVL.